This T cell receptor (beta chain) was identified during a study of blood T cell repertoires in COVID-19. The wider study: Samples came from the United States, Italy and Spain, spanning acute and convalescent COVID-19.

This table comes from immunoSEQ multiplex PCR, and its TCRdb copy is limited to in-frame clones, with some not included. The table shows fewer than 200,000 clones, with 84% occurring only once. V lost 5 bases to trimming and J lost 1 base, with 15 bases between them. The CDR3 length is 17 residues. CDR1 and CDR2 (germline): MNHEY, SMNVEV (reference sequence). Each participant's cohort was designated according to participant-reported clinical history. The V call is TRBV27, the J call TRBJ1-6; TRBD1 is a possible D gene (6 bases). The receptor comes from a woman aged 25-40 years who had been exposed to COVID-19. The sample comprised PBMCs or T cells enriched from blood (not recorded which). The CDR3 DNA reads TGTGCCAGCAGTCCGCCCGGGACATTGTCCTATAATTCACCCCTCCACTTT. Translated: CASSPPGTLSYNSPLHF.